The 25 T cell receptor beta chains listed next were all sequenced from one sample in a study of cytomegalovirus exposure and HLA in healthy donors. The protocol was immunoSEQ multiplex PCR, while the TCRdb copy is restricted to in-frame clones and leaves out a portion. In the table there are around 130,000 clones, over 85% of which are singletons. Sequenced: PBMCs. These TCRs come from a man aged 25 to 45 in good health and CMV-seronegative.

CDR3 amino acids: CASSERTGNNEQFF. CDR3 in DNA: TGTGCCAGCAGCGAGAGGACAGGCAACAATGAGCAGTTCTTC. The chain joins TRBV9 to TRBJ2-1; TRBD1 agrees at 7 bases. The CDR3 sequence is 14 residues long. V trimming: 3 bases; J trimming: 5 bases; junction bases outside the gene matches: 5. Germline CDR1 reads SGDLS; CDR2 reads YYNGEE.

The chain uses TRBV2 and TRBJ2-5; 9 bases are a match to TRBD2. V lost 7 bases, J lost 5 bases, and 5 bases stayed unmatched. The germline gives CDR1 SNHLY, CDR2 FYNNEI. The CDR3 has 13 amino acids. CDR3 amino acids: CASTRGGLETQYF. The CDR3 bases are TGTGCCAGCACGCGGGGGGGCCTGGAGACCCAGTACTTC. The full variable domain, rest sourced from reference TRBV2 and TRBJ2-5, is EPEVTQTPSHQVTQMGQEVILRCVPISNHLYFYWYRQILGQKVEFLVSFYNNEISEKSEIFDDQFSVERPDGSNFTLKIRSTKLEDSAMYFCASTRGGLETQYFGPGTRLLVL.

The V and J genes are TRBV5-1 and TRBJ1-1; unclear D gene. The V gene lost 2 bases and the J gene lost 0 bases, with 8 bases spanning the gap. The germline CDR1 and CDR2 sequences are SGHRS and YFSETQ. This CDR3 spans 14 amino acids. The CDR3 loop reads CASSFTRMNTEAFF. In nucleotides, the CDR3 is TGCGCCAGCAGCTTCACCAGGATGAACACTGAAGCTTTCTTT. The variable domain in full, completed from reference TRBV5-1 and TRBJ1-1, reads KAGVTQTPRYLIKTRGQQVTLSCSPISGHRSVSWYQQTPGQGLQFLFEYFSETQRNKGNFPGRFSGRQFSNSRSEMNVSTLELGDSALYLCASSFTRMNTEAFFGQGTRLTVV.

CDR3 in amino acids: CASSFVPGQVFGYTF. CDR3 DNA: TGTGCCAGCAGCTTCGTCCCGGGACAGGTCTTTGGCTACACCTTC. The V and J genes are TRBV7-2 and TRBJ1-2; 8 positions agree with TRBD1. J was trimmed by 7 bases and V by 3 bases; bases with no gene match: 10. The CDR3 loop spans 15 amino acids. The V gene's germline CDR1 is SGHTA and CDR2 FQGNSA. The variable domain in full, completed from reference TRBV7-2 and TRBJ1-2, reads GAGVSQSPSNKVTEKGKDVELRCDPISGHTALYWYRQSLGQGLEFLIYFQGNSAPDKSGLPSDRFSAERTGGSVSTLTIQRTQQEDSAVYLCASSFVPGQVFGYTFGSGTRLTVV.

This clone was detected once. This rearrangement joins TRBV7-6 to TRBJ2-2, with TRBD1 matching 8 bases. Germline CDR1 reads SGHVS; CDR2 reads FNYEAQ. The V gene end was trimmed by 0 bases and the J gene end by 7 bases; junction bases not matched to a gene: 7. The CDR3 has 16 residues. The CDR3 bases are TGTGCCAGCAGCTTAGCGATTCGGACAGGGAACGGGGAGCTGTTTTTT. Protein product: CASSLAIRTGNGELFF.

V and J are TRBV15 and TRBJ2-2, with TRBD1 matching over 8 bases. Trimming cost V 7 bases and J 7 bases; bases outside gene matches: 14. Germline CDR1 is LNHNV and CDR2 is YYDKDF (reference sequence). The CDR3 is 16 amino acids. The DNA of the CDR3 is TGTGCCACCACATCGTCGGGCAGGGGGCAATTCGGGGAGCTGTTTTTT. It encodes CATTSSGRGQFGELFF.

The V and J genes are TRBV5-1 and TRBJ2-1; 7 bases map to TRBD1. The germline CDR1 and CDR2 sequences are SGHRS and YFSETQ. The trim removed 4 bases at V and 0 bases at J, leaving 4 bases unmatched. The CDR3 has 15 residues. CDR3 region: CASSEGAASYNEQFF. DNA for the CDR3: TGCGCCAGCAGCGAGGGGGCGGCCTCCTACAATGAGCAGTTCTTC.

A remark on this clone: Different DNA sequences within this sample yield the same CDR3. This chain uses TRBV6-4 with TRBJ2-2, with a weak D call TRBD2 (6 bases). The V gene's germline CDR1 is MRHNA and CDR2 SNTAGT. V lost 6 bases, J lost 2 bases, and 7 bases lay in between. This CDR3 spans 13 amino acids. The CDR3 loop is CASSGTNTGELFF. The CDR3 nucleotides read TGTGCCAGCAGCGGGACTAACACCGGGGAGCTGTTTTTT.

V and J are TRBV5-1 and TRBJ1-1, with D uncertain. This CDR3 region has 11 residues. V lost 3 bases, J lost 3 bases, and 3 bases lay in between. CDR1 is SGHRS and CDR2 is YFSETQ in the germline V gene. CDR3 region: CASSSDTEAFF. In nucleotides, the CDR3 is TGCGCCAGCAGCTCGGACACTGAAGCTTTCTTT.

The genes are TRBV18 and TRBJ1-1, with D uncertain. V lost 6 bases and J lost 3, with 14 bases in between. Germline V gene sequence: CDR1 KGHSH, CDR2 LQKENI. The CDR3 is 14 amino acids. The CDR3 reads CASSRGGPDTEAFF. CDR3 nucleotide sequence: TGTGCCAGCTCCCGCGGAGGGCCGGACACTGAAGCTTTCTTT.

J is TRBJ2-1 and V is TRBV5-6, with a possible D match to TRBD1 (6 bases). Trimming pared 1 base from V and 2 bases from J, leaving 10 bases between. Germline V CDR1 and CDR2: SGHDT, YYEEEE. The CDR3 sequence is 15 residues long. The CDR3 region has the DNA TGTGCCAGCAGCTTGTTACAGGGAGCCTACAATGAGCAGTTCTTC. Translating it yields CASSLLQGAYNEQFF.

In this sample, this clone turned up once. The chain employs TRBV5-4 and TRBJ2-7; 8 bases are shared with TRBD2. V lost 5 bases and J lost 2; bases outside the gene matches: 6. CDR3 length: 14 residues. Germline CDR1 is SGHNT and CDR2 is YYREEE (reference sequence). The CDR3: CASSLGLATYEQYF. DNA for the CDR3: TGTGCCAGCAGTTTAGGACTAGCCACCTACGAGCAGTACTTC.

This clone was detected only once. The rearrangement links TRBV2 to TRBJ1-1, with D maybe TRBD1 (5 bases). Germline CDR1 SNHLY, CDR2 FYNNEI. V lost 6 bases and J 1 base, leaving 9 bases between the germline ends. The CDR3 sequence is 13 residues long. The CDR3 sequence: CASRGGGNTEAFF. As DNA, the CDR3 is TGTGCCAGCAGGGGGGGTGGGAACACTGAAGCTTTCTTT.

The DNA of the CDR3 is TGTGCCAGTAGTCCTCCCTCCTCTGGAAACACCATATATTTT. This sequence encodes CASSPPSSGNTIYF. This sequence joins TRBV19 and TRBJ1-3; no clear D. V was clipped by 5 bases and J by 0 bases, with 8 bases between them. CDR1 and CDR2 from the germline V gene are LNHDA and SQIVND (reference sequence). This CDR3 has 14 amino acids.

The chain recombines TRBV19 with TRBJ2-7; D perhaps matches TRBD1 (5 bases). V was clipped by 3 bases and J by 0 bases, with 15 bases between them. Germline V gene sequence: CDR1 LNHDA, CDR2 SQIVND (reference sequence). The CDR3 sequence is 16 residues long. The CDR3 is CASSILFNRRSYEQYF. The DNA for the CDR3 is TGTGCCAGTAGTATCCTATTCAACAGGCGCTCCTACGAGCAGTACTTC.

The chain has TRBV5-1 and TRBJ2-5; TRBD1 agrees at 8 bases. Germline-derived CDR1 and CDR2 are SGHRS and YFSETQ. The CDR3 extends over 14 amino acids. The trim removed 3 bases at V and 2 bases at J, leaving 3 bases unmatched. As DNA, the CDR3 is TGCGCCAGCAGCTCCCGACAGGGGCAAGAGACCCAGTACTTC. It encodes CASSSRQGQETQYF.

This chain links TRBV6-6 with TRBJ2-3; maybe TRBD2 (6 bases). The germline V gene encodes CDR1 MNHNY and CDR2 SVGAGI (reference sequence). The length of the CDR3 is 15 residues. Trimming took 1 base from V and 4 from J, leaving 12 bases between them. The CDR3 bases are TGTGCCAGCAGTTACTGGGACCCGGGGGCAGATACGCAGTATTTT. It yields the protein CASSYWDPGADTQYF.

The chain joins TRBV29-1 to TRBJ2-2; 10 positions agree with TRBD1. V lost 2 bases and J lost 6; bases outside the gene matches: 18. The CDR3 runs to 19 residues. Germline loops: CDR1 SQVTM, CDR2 ANQGSEA. CDR3 sequence reads: CSVEQLTGGEGKKAGELFF. CDR3 bases: TGCAGCGTTGAACAGCTGACAGGGGGCGAGGGGAAGAAAGCCGGGGAGCTGTTTTTT.

This clone was observed a single time. The V and J genes are TRBV5-1 and TRBJ2-5; perhaps TRBD1 as D (6 bases). Germline CDR1 reads SGHRS; CDR2 reads YFSETQ. This CDR3 has 15 residues. Trimming shortened V by 3 bases and J by 1 base, and 13 bases separated the two germline ends. The CDR3 DNA sequence: TGCGCCAGCAGCTACCGGACAGCCCTCCAAGAGACCCAGTACTTC. This codes for CASSYRTALQETQYF.

The chain recombines TRBV5-6 with TRBJ2-7; a possible D gene is TRBD1 (6 bases). The CDR3 spans 12 residues. Germline CDR1 and CDR2: SGHDT and YYEEEE. V lost 4 bases and J 6 bases, leaving 11 bases between the germline ends. The CDR3 loop is CASSLTGSEQYF. CDR3 nucleotides: TGTGCCAGCAGCCTAACAGGGAGCGAGCAGTACTTC.

The J gene is TRBJ2-7, the V gene TRBV4-1; 7 bases match TRBD2. Germline V gene data show CDR1 as MGHRA and CDR2 as YSYEKL. The CDR3 sequence is 18 residues long. V lost 6 bases to trimming and J lost 2 bases; unmatched junction nucleotides: 19. This chain's CDR3 is CASRRVRGGGESTYEQYF. CDR3 in DNA: TGCGCCAGCAGACGTGTACGTGGGGGAGGGGAAAGCACCTACGAGCAGTACTTC.

This clone has only one observation. The rearrangement joins TRBV7-2 to TRBJ2-1, with D possibly matching TRBD1 (5 bases). Per the germline V gene, CDR1 is SGHTA and CDR2 is FQGNSA. There are 15 residues in the CDR3. The V end lost 1 base, the J end lost 4 bases, and 11 bases lay between the germline ends. The CDR3 DNA follows: TGTGCCAGCAGCTTAGGTACAGGAGTGTACAATGAGCAGTTCTTC. Translation gives CASSLGTGVYNEQFF. Combining the CDR3 with reference TRBV7-2 and TRBJ2-1 gives the whole variable domain GAGVSQSPSNKVTEKGKDVELRCDPISGHTALYWYRQSLGQGLEFLIYFQGNSAPDKSGLPSDRFSAERTGGSVSTLTIQRTQQEDSAVYLCASSLGTGVYNEQFFGPGTRLTVL.

V is TRBV7-9 and J is TRBJ1-5, with D hard to call. The germline V gene has CDR1 SEHNR and CDR2 FQNEAQ (reference sequence). V lost 4 bases and J lost 9, with 7 bases in between. The CDR3 totals 11 residues. CDR3 protein: CASSSSGPQHF. The DNA of the CDR3 is TGTGCCAGCAGCTCCTCAGGGCCCCAGCATTTT.

The V gene is TRBV27, the J gene TRBJ1-6; D is possibly TRBD1 (5 bases). The ends were cut back, 1 base at V and 0 bases at J, with 7 bases in the middle. The CDR3 is made up of 16 amino acids. CDR1 is MNHEY and CDR2 is SMNVEV in the germline V gene (reference sequence). CDR3 amino acids: CASSLWTSSYNSPLHF. The CDR3 DNA reads as TGTGCCAGCAGTTTATGGACAAGCTCCTATAATTCACCCCTCCACTTT.

V gene TRBV6-6 combines with J gene TRBJ2-7; a possible D gene is TRBD2 (5 bases). V was clipped by 7 bases and J by 0 bases, with 19 bases between them. The CDR3 runs 16 residues. Looked up from germline, CDR1 is MNHNY and CDR2 is SVGAGI (reference sequence). In DNA, the CDR3 is TGTGCCAGCACCCTCGAGGGAGCCGAGGTCTCCTACGAGCAGTACTTC. It encodes CASTLEGAEVSYEQYF.